The 15 T cell receptor beta chains reported below all come from one sample, sequenced in a study of T cells in Graves' hyperthyroidism and ophthalmopathy (dated by TCRdb to between 2018 and 2020). Receptors were amplified or captured by multiplex PCR. The data were produced on an Illumina HiSeq 2000. The TCR beta CDR3 regions were amplified from the RNA transcripts. A first-round RT-PCR of the TCR CDR3 used the HTBI primer set with the Qiagen OneStep RT-PCR kit. The public reads were quality trimmed at Q25 with fastp and then assembled into clones with MiXCR by TCRdb, keeping productive beta chains. Each CDR3 protein appears once, grouped with its most common genes and DNA. In this sample the table shows 600,000 to 700,000 distinct CDR3 sequences, 45% of which occur a single time. About 7% of the sample is taken by the ten largest. What was sequenced was peripheral blood or thyroid tissue (not recorded which). The receptor set was obtained from an adult man with Graves' disease, either hyperthyroidism or ophthalmopathy (not recorded which).

V gene TRBV10-3 combines with J gene TRBJ1-1; 9 bases are shared with TRBD1. The CDR3 runs to 15 residues. The germline V gene encodes CDR1 ENHRY and CDR2 SYGVKD. J lost 2 bases, V lost 10 bases, and 11 bases had no gene match. The CDR3 is CASRLEQGANTEAFF. Written as DNA, the CDR3 is TGTGCCAGCCGACTGGAACAGGGGGCCAACACTGAAGCTTTCTTT.

The sample holds many counts of this clonotype. The rearrangement uses TRBV15 and TRBJ2-7; possibly TRBD2 for D (6 bases). This CDR3 has 15 amino acids. CDR1 is LNHNV and CDR2 is YYDKDF in the germline V gene (reference sequence). Trimming removed 0 bases from V and 1 base from J, with 10 bases in between. The CDR3 DNA follows: TGTGCCACCAGCAGAGAGGCTAGCGAGTCCTACGAGCAGTACTTC. As protein: CATSREASESYEQYF.

V gene TRBV24-1 combines with J gene TRBJ1-5, with a tentative D call TRBD1 (6 bases). Trimming took 11 bases from V and 12 from J, leaving 22 bases between them. CDR3 size: 13 residues. Looked up from germline, CDR1 is KGHDR and CDR2 is SFDVKD. In DNA, the CDR3 is TGTGCCAGCTCACCACGAGGGGGAACAGACCAGCATTTT. As protein: CASSPRGGTDQHF.

The chain employs TRBV6-5 and TRBJ2-5, with D possibly matching TRBD1 (6 bases). Looked up from germline, CDR1 is MNHEY and CDR2 is SVGAGI. Trimming left V 5 bases short and J 4 bases short, with 17 bases between. The CDR3 consists of 15 residues. CDR3 in amino acids: CASSESGVSGETQYF. As DNA, the CDR3 is TGTGCCAGCAGTGAATCAGGGGTTTCTGGAGAGACCCAGTACTTC.

The chain links TRBV25-1 to TRBJ1-1; TRBD1 might be the D (6 bases). Per the germline V gene, CDR1 is MGHDK and CDR2 is SYGVNS. This CDR3 region has 15 residues. The germline V and J ends were trimmed by 5 bases and 0 bases, with 13 bases remaining between them. The CDR3 reads CASSLRDNVNTEAFF. In nucleotides, the CDR3 is TGTGCCAGCAGTCTCAGGGACAACGTGAACACTGAAGCTTTCTTT. Full variable domain (rest looked up from reference TRBV25-1 and TRBJ1-1): EADIYQTPRYLVIGTGKKITLECSQTMGHDKMYWYQQDPGMELHLIHYSYGVNSTEKGDLSSESTVSRIRTEHFPLTLESARPSHTSQYLCASSLRDNVNTEAFFGQGTRLTVV.

The chain carries TRBV6-5 and TRBJ1-2; TRBD1 matches at 9 bases. V lost 5 bases to trimming and J lost 3 bases; unmatched junction nucleotides: 7. Looked up from germline, CDR1 is MNHEY and CDR2 is SVGAGI. The CDR3 length is 15 residues. The DNA for the CDR3 is TGTGCCAGCAGTACCGGGACAGGGTTGGACTATGGCTACACCTTC. This encodes CASSTGTGLDYGYTF.

The genes are TRBV14 and TRBJ1-3, with D perhaps matching TRBD1 (6 bases). V was clipped by 5 bases and J by 1 base, with 21 bases between them. Germline V lookup: CDR1 SGHDN, CDR2 FVKESK. The CDR3 length is 18 residues. CDR3: CASSSRPGTSGSGNTIYF. In DNA, the CDR3 is TGTGCCAGCAGCTCCCGACCGGGGACATCTGGATCTGGAAACACCATATATTTT.

This sequence joins TRBV7-9 and TRBJ1-3, with D unresolved. The CDR3 totals 16 residues. In germline, CDR1 is SEHNR, CDR2 FQNEAQ (reference sequence). Trimming took 3 bases from V and 0 from J, leaving 12 bases between them. Here the CDR3 DNA reads TGTGCCAGCAGCTTTCCCCAGGTTCTCTCTGGAAACACCATATATTTT. This codes for CASSFPQVLSGNTIYF.

This clonotype was seen more than once but under ten times. The chain has TRBV20-1 and TRBJ2-5; D is possibly TRBD2 (6 bases). V lost 0 bases to trimming and J lost 7 bases, with 12 bases between them. This CDR3 is built from 13 residues. CDR1 DFQATT and CDR2 SNEGSKA come from the germline V gene (reference sequence). CDR3 amino acids: CSARDQLGGTQYF. The CDR3 nucleotides are TGCAGTGCTAGAGACCAGCTGGGGGGGACCCAGTACTTC.

The V call is TRBV7-8, the J call TRBJ1-5, with TRBD1 matching 7 bases. The CDR3 extends over 19 amino acids. Germline V CDR1 and CDR2: SGHVS, FQNEAQ. Trimming took 5 bases from V and 0 from J; bases not matched to a gene: 16. Here the CDR3 reads CASSPGQDLITDSNQPQHF. CDR3 nucleotide sequence: TGTGCCAGCAGCCCTGGACAGGACCTAATCACAGATAGCAATCAGCCCCAGCATTTT.

The V call is TRBV13, the J call TRBJ2-7; D might be TRBD1 (7 bases). Trimming shortened V by 6 bases and J by 2 bases, and 11 bases separated the two germline ends. The CDR3 contains 13 residues. Germline assignment: CDR1 PRHDT and CDR2 FYEKMQ (reference sequence). CDR3 region: CASRRGTAYEQYF. DNA for the CDR3: TGTGCCAGCAGGCGCGGGACAGCCTACGAGCAGTACTTC.

This clonotype was detected only a few times. CDR3 region: CASSYSPTLGYTF. CDR3 coding DNA: TGTGCCAGCAGTTACTCCCCAACTTTAGGCTACACCTTC. This chain joins TRBV6-1 and TRBJ1-2; D uncertain. V lost 5 bases and J 8 bases, leaving 15 bases between the germline ends. CDR1 and CDR2 (germline): MNHNS, SASEGT. The CDR3 is made up of 13 amino acids.

Worth noting for this clonotype: This may stem from a read error, because a much larger clone lies one nucleotide away. V usage is TRBV19 and J usage is TRBJ1-5; 9 nucleotides agree with TRBD1. Trimming removed 2 bases from V and 5 bases from J; junction bases left unmatched: 4. Germline CDR1 reads LNHDA; CDR2 reads SQIVND (reference sequence). This CDR3 is 15 amino acids long. This chain's CDR3 is CASSITGQGDQPQHF. The CDR3 DNA reads as TGTGCCAGTAGTATAACGGGACAGGGCGATCAGCCCCAGCATTTT.

This clonotype was counted at least ten times. The chain recombines TRBV20-1 with TRBJ2-7, with TRBD1 identical over 9 bases. The germline gives CDR1 DFQATT, CDR2 SNEGSKA (reference sequence). Unmatched junction bases numbered 7, after V lost 4 bases and J lost 3 bases. CDR3 length: 14 amino acids. This CDR3 reads CSANGQGSGYEQYF. CDR3 in DNA: TGCAGTGCTAACGGACAGGGGTCGGGCTACGAGCAGTACTTC.

The rearrangement uses TRBV7-2 and TRBJ1-2; 8 bases match TRBD1. CDR3 size: 15 residues. The trim removed 4 bases at V and 3 bases at J, leaving 7 bases unmatched. Germline values: CDR1 SGHTA, CDR2 FQGNSA. CDR3 in DNA: TGTGCCAGCAGCTCCACAGGGGGGCCGGACTATGGCTACACCTTC. Protein product: CASSSTGGPDYGYTF.